The subject of this entry is one T cell receptor (beta chain). The specificity of this receptor is unknown. Within one base of it there is no much larger clone, and no base qualities were kept. Library preparation employed PCR. The reads were generated on a HiSeq X Ten. The public reads were run again by TCRdb, first through fastp at Q25 and then through MiXCR, and only productive beta chains were kept. Each record represents a unique CDR3 protein, reported with the most common genes and DNA among its rows. Across this sample there are under 4,500 distinct CDR3 sequences, with 60% to 75% seen only once. Of the sample, around 15% is held by the ten largest clones. The donors were patients who had localized lung adenocarcinoma, which is a subtype of non-small cell lung cancer. The centers of localized lung adenocarcinomas were where the samples came from. For TCR repertoire analysis, CD4+ T cells from tumor tissue were profiled separately from CD8+ T cells.

The data are from a study of CD4 and CD8 cells across lung adenocarcinoma regions (dated by TCRdb to 2016 to 2018). Study-level background: The study examined intratumor heterogeneity of the T cell receptor repertoire by comparing tumor centers with tumor margins.

V is reduced by 5 bases and J by 2 bases, leaving a spacing of 15 bases between them. The CDR3 runs 15 residues from the cysteine to the phenylalanine. Only the CDR3 DNA is retained, 45 bases long and in frame from the first base. Sequences MNHNS (CDR1) and SASEGT (CDR2) are obtained from the germline V gene. The sequence joins TRBV6-1 to TRBJ1-2; the D segment could be TRBD1, given 6 matching bases. This receptor was taken from a male donor with lung adenocarcinoma. The CD4 and CD8 labels of this study may be unreliable. Sequencing used CD4+ T cells from the center of a lung tumor. The intended sense of this specimen's cell subset or site label: tumor center region. The DNA sequence is given as TGTGCCAGCAGTCCTCAAGGGGGTAGCAACTATGGCTACACCTTC. This yields the protein CASSPQGGSNYGYTF.